This entry concerns a single TCR beta chain. The antigen is undetermined. This specimen belongs to a study of blood T cells in healthy people across ages. Study outcomes and limitations: Strong correlation linked observed beta diversity and percent naive T cells.

CDR3 size: 13 residues. Germline V gene data show CDR1 as SQVTM and CDR2 as ANQGSEA. After removal of 3 bases from V and 6 bases from J, the junction contained 7 bases not matched to a gene. Using a J-beta primer mix together with a sample-barcoded 5' primer, a second PCR was run for roughly 6 to 12 cycles. TCRdb used MiXCR to reprocess the 5' RACE reads, holding one entry per CDR3 protein. Found here are roughly 800,000 distinct CDR3 sequences, more than 45% of them singletons; the top ten hold around 20%. This clonotype was obtained from a man aged 25 to 40 in good health. Sequenced sample: blood. This rearrangement joins TRBV29-1 to TRBJ1-2; 7 nucleotides agree with TRBD1. As DNA, the CDR3 is TGCAGCGTTGAGGCAGGGGGTTCGGATGGCTACACCTTC. This translates into CSVEAGGSDGYTF.